The 19 T cell receptor beta chains listed next were all sequenced from one sample in a study of T cell responses to AZD1222 COVID-19 vaccine. Sequencing was performed with immunoSEQ multiplex PCR; in TCRdb, only in-frame clones are kept and a portion is missing. In the table there are around 190,000 clones, roughly 88% of which are singletons. This sample comprised peripheral blood, obtained on day 0 of AZD1222 vaccination. The receptors originated from an adult in good health.

The chain combines TRBV28 with TRBJ2-2; 7 nucleotides match TRBD1. CDR1 is MDHEN, CDR2 SYDVKM, per germline. This CDR3 region has 16 residues. V trimming: 4 bases; J trimming: 5 bases; junction bases outside the gene matches: 10. The CDR3 region is CASSSGKGAITGELFF. Here the CDR3 DNA reads TGTGCCAGCAGTTCCGGGAAGGGGGCTATAACCGGGGAGCTGTTTTTT.

The CDR3 DNA sequence: TGCGCCAGCAAGGTCGTAGTCATGAACACTGAAGCTTTCTTT. Its translation: CASKVVVMNTEAFF. The chain combines TRBV5-1 with TRBJ1-1, with unresolved D. Germline CDR1 reads SGHRS; CDR2 reads YFSETQ. V lost 6 bases and J lost 0, with 12 bases in between. CDR3 length equals 14 residues.

The V call is TRBV9, the J call TRBJ2-3; 7 bases are shared with TRBD1. The CDR3 loop spans 18 amino acids. CDR1 SGDLS and CDR2 YYNGEE come from the germline V gene. With 1 base clipped from V and 5 bases from J, the junction kept 16 bases outside the gene matches. CDR3 in amino acids: CASSVSPRQGEGQDTQYF. Written as DNA, the CDR3 is TGTGCCAGCAGCGTATCCCCCCGACAGGGCGAGGGGCAAGATACGCAGTATTTT.

This chain uses TRBV9 with TRBJ1-2; D unclear. This CDR3 contains 13 residues. With 0 bases removed from V and 3 bases from J, the gap between germline ends came to 6 bases. Germline CDR1 SGDLS, CDR2 YYNGEE. The CDR3 DNA reads TGTGCCAGCAGCGTAGGACATGACTATGGCTACACCTTC. Its protein product is CASSVGHDYGYTF.

V usage is TRBV7-9 and J usage is TRBJ1-4; D call uncertain. CDR1 is SEHNR and CDR2 is FQNEAQ in the germline V gene (reference sequence). Trimming removed 0 bases at V and 4 bases at J, with 9 bases between. This CDR3 spans 15 amino acids. The CDR3 DNA follows: TGTGCCAGCAGCTTAGCAGCCCTCTTTAATGAAAAACTGTTTTTT. This gives the protein CASSLAALFNEKLFF. The whole variable domain, filled in from reference TRBV7-9 and TRBJ1-4, reads DTGVSQNPRHKITKRGQNVTFRCDPISEHNRLYWYRQTLGQGPEFLTYFQNEAQLEKSRLLSDRFSAERPKGSFSTLEIQRTEQGDSAMYLCASSLAALFNEKLFFGSGTQLSVL.

The rearrangement uses TRBV5-4 and TRBJ1-2, with 7 bases lining up with TRBD1. This CDR3 has 17 residues. The V gene's germline CDR1 is SGHNT and CDR2 YYREEE (reference sequence). V was pared by 4 bases and J by 5 bases, with 17 bases of the junction left unmatched. As DNA, the CDR3 is TGTGCCAGCAGCCCTGGGACAGCGGGTCTCCAGCGGTATGGCTACACCTTC. It specifies CASSPGTAGLQRYGYTF.

This chain uses TRBV28 with TRBJ1-1; D might be TRBD1 (5 bases). Germline V lookup: CDR1 MDHEN, CDR2 SYDVKM. V shed 4 bases and J shed 5 bases, with 23 bases lying between them. This CDR3 contains 17 residues. CDR3 nucleotide sequence: TGTGCCAGCAGTTCTTCACGACGCTGGGACCGGCGAACTGAAGCTTTCTTT. Protein sequence: CASSSSRRWDRRTEAFF. Full variable domain (outside the CDR3, taken from reference TRBV28 and TRBJ1-1): DVKVTQSSRYLVKRTGEKVFLECVQDMDHENMFWYRQDPGLGLRLIYFSYDVKMKEKGDIPEGYSVSREKKERFSLILESASTNQTSMYLCASSSSRRWDRRTEAFFGQGTRLTVV.

This clone appeared a single time. The chain has TRBV7-9 and TRBJ2-3; 7 positions match TRBD2. The CDR3 extends over 16 amino acids. Per germline, CDR1 SEHNR and CDR2 FQNEAQ (reference sequence). V lost 4 bases to trimming and J lost 6 bases; unmatched junction nucleotides: 13. This CDR3 reads CASSSPGSGVGDTQYF. The CDR3 DNA sequence: TGTGCCAGCAGCTCCCCCGGGAGCGGGGTGGGGGATACGCAGTATTTT.

The V and J genes are TRBV18 and TRBJ2-5; D not certain. Trimming removed 1 base from V and 2 bases from J, with 20 bases in between. Germline CDR1 is KGHSH and CDR2 is LQKENI. This CDR3 spans 18 amino acids. As DNA, the CDR3 is TGTGCCAGCTCACCACTACTCATCTGGGCTGAAAAACAAGAGACCCAGTACTTC. It is translated as CASSPLLIWAEKQETQYF.

This sequence joins TRBV12-5 and TRBJ2-7; 9 nucleotides line up with TRBD1. The length of the CDR3 is 13 residues. The germline CDR1 and CDR2 sequences are LGHNT and FRNRAP. With V trimmed by 7 bases and J by 4 bases, 5 bases remained unmatched. In DNA form, the CDR3 reads TGTGCTAGTGCCGGAGGGACAGGGTACGAGCAGTACTTC. Residues: CASAGGTGYEQYF. The full variable domain, in which reference TRBV12-5 and TRBJ2-7 provide the parts outside the CDR3, is DARVTQTPRHKVTEMGQEVTMRCQPILGHNTVFWYRQTMMQGLELLAYFRNRAPLDDSGMPKDRFSAEMPDATLATLKIQPSEPRDSAVYFCASAGGTGYEQYFGPGTRLTVT.

The chain has TRBV6-2 or TRBV6-3 and TRBJ2-5, with D perhaps TRBD1 (6 bases). Germline V gene sequence: CDR1 MNHEY, CDR2 SVGEGT. The CDR3 consists of 15 residues. Between the trimmed V and J ends, which lost 2 bases and 4 bases, there was a span of 14 bases. The CDR3 loop reads CASSYGDRFPETQYF. CDR3 in DNA: TGTGCCAGCAGTTACGGCGACAGGTTCCCAGAGACCCAGTACTTC.

This clone came up a few times. The rearrangement joins TRBV5-5 to TRBJ2-5, with D perhaps TRBD2 (6 bases). The V gene's germline CDR1 is SGHKS and CDR2 YYEKEE (reference sequence). This CDR3 has 13 amino acids. Trimming removed 2 bases from V and 3 bases from J, with 8 bases in between. CDR3 coding DNA: TGTGCCAGCAGCTTAGGAGGGGAAGAGACCCAGTACTTC. It is translated as CASSLGGEETQYF.

J is TRBJ2-7 and V is TRBV3-1 (or the pseudogene TRBV3-2), with a tentative D call TRBD2 (6 bases). V shed 3 bases and J shed 9 bases, with 12 bases lying between them. The V gene's germline CDR1 is LGHDT and CDR2 YNNKEL (reference sequence). The CDR3 has 12 residues. The CDR3 spells CASSQVGEAQYF. Written as DNA, the CDR3 is TGTGCCAGCAGCCAGGTCGGGGAGGCGCAGTACTTC.

This clone was recorded a few times. This rearrangement joins TRBV28 to TRBJ2-3; 10 bases agree with TRBD1. Trimming at V came to 3 bases and at J to 1 base, leaving 7 bases not matched to a gene. This CDR3 is built from 17 residues. Germline V lookup: CDR1 MDHEN, CDR2 SYDVKM. DNA of the CDR3: TGTGCCAGCAGTTTTTCCCCCGGGACAGGGGGCACAGATACGCAGTATTTT. It yields the protein CASSFSPGTGGTDTQYF. Filled out from reference TRBV28 and TRBJ2-3, the complete variable domain reads DVKVTQSSRYLVKRTGEKVFLECVQDMDHENMFWYRQDPGLGLRLIYFSYDVKMKEKGDIPEGYSVSREKKERFSLILESASTNQTSMYLCASSFSPGTGGTDTQYFGPGTRLTVL.

This rearrangement joins TRBV5-1 to TRBJ1-1; D may be TRBD1 (5 bases). Per the germline V gene, CDR1 is SGHRS and CDR2 is YFSETQ. The CDR3 length is 16 residues. V lost 7 bases and J 0 bases, leaving 19 bases between the germline ends. The CDR3: CASSSEAGLLNTEAFF. The CDR3 bases are TGCGCCAGCTCTTCCGAGGCAGGGCTATTGAACACTGAAGCTTTCTTT.

The rearrangement uses TRBV30 and TRBJ1-6, with D hard to call. Per germline, CDR1 GTSNPN and CDR2 SVGIG (reference sequence). CDR3 length: 17 amino acids. V lost 7 bases and J 12 bases, leaving 31 bases between the germline ends. The CDR3 spells CASLAGQTLRESEPLHF. The CDR3 bases are TGTGCCTCCCTCGCGGGTCAGACCCTTAGAGAAAGCGAACCCCTCCACTTT.

J is TRBJ1-1 and V is TRBV13; D may be TRBD1 (5 bases). V dropped 6 bases and J dropped 2 bases, with 13 bases sitting between them. The CDR3 consists of 14 residues. Germline loops: CDR1 PRHDT, CDR2 FYEKMQ (reference sequence). CDR3 protein: CASRVGGRNTEAFF. CDR3 DNA sequence: TGTGCCAGCAGAGTTGGGGGGAGAAACACTGAAGCTTTCTTT.

The rearrangement links TRBV6-7 to TRBJ2-1, with D tentatively TRBD2 (5 bases). TRBV6-7 is recorded as an ORF, its role being uncertain. V lost 6 bases and J 9 bases, leaving 27 bases between the germline ends. This CDR3 has 17 residues. This CDR3 reads CASSPRSYRGLPSEQFF. The CDR3 DNA reads as TGTGCCAGCAGCCCCCGGTCCTATAGAGGGTTACCCAGTGAGCAGTTCTTC.

The chain carries TRBV4-3 and TRBJ2-5; 14 bases align to TRBD2. Unmatched junction bases numbered 11, after V lost 4 bases and J lost 4 bases. The V gene's germline CDR1 is LGHNA and CDR2 YSLEER. The CDR3 covers 18 residues. Here the CDR3 DNA reads TGCGCCAGCAGCCCCCGACTAGCGGGGGGGAGTGGTGGAGAGACCCAGTACTTC. It translates to CASSPRLAGGSGGETQYF.